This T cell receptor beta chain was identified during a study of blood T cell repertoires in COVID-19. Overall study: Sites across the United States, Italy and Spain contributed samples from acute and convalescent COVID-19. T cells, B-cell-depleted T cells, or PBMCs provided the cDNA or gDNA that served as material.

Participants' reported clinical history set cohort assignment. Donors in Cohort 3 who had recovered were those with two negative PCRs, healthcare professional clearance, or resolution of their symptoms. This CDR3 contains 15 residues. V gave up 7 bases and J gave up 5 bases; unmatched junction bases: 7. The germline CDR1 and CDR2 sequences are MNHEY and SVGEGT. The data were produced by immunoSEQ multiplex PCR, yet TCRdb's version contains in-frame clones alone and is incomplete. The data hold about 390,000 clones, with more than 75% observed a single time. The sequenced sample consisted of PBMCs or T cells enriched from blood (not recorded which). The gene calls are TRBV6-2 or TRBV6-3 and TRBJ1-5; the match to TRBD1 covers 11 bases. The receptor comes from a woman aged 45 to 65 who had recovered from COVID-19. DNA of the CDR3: TGTGCCAGCAACCCCGGGACAGGGGGATATCAGCCCCAGCATTTT. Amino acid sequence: CASNPGTGGYQPQHF.